This TCR beta chain was retrieved from a study of T-cell reconstitution after alpha-beta-depleted transplantation in children. Trimming took off 1 base at V and 4 bases at J, with 5 bases between the two ends. This CDR3 is 12 amino acids long. CDR1 is DFQATT, CDR2 SNEGSKA, per germline (reference sequence). This clonotype has ten or more counts. The TCRbeta library incorporated unique molecular identifiers. TCRdb independently ran MiXCR on the PCR reads; one entry per CDR3 protein. The top ten clones hold over 20% of a sample with about 24,000 distinct CDR3 sequences, roughly 10% of them seen once. The sequencing used PBMCs from the stem cell graft donor, collected from the stem cell graft. This chain links TRBV20-1 with TRBJ1-5; D remains ambiguous. The clonotype originates from a human donor who donated a stem cell graft to a child with chronic granulomatous disease. The CDR3 is CSARVRNQPQHF. DNA for the CDR3: TGCAGTGCTAGAGTGAGGAATCAGCCCCAGCATTTT.